Listed here is a single TCR beta chain. These data originate in a study of blood T cell repertoires in COVID-19. The overall study: Donors in the United States, Italy and Spain gave samples during acute or convalescent COVID-19. The cDNA or gDNA used as material had been derived from T cells, B-cell-depleted T cells, or PBMCs.

Authors' processing steps: Counts of nucleated cells, estimated from reference gene primer amplification, were obtained. TCRdb keeps only in-frame clones here, not all; method: immunoSEQ multiplex PCR. V and J calls and clone size come straight from that table; D and trimming were deduced from the DNA. This sample has 130,000 to 150,000 clones, with 88% found just once. Source material: peripheral blood. This clonotype originated in a man between 65 and 79 years old with acute or convalescent COVID-19.

CDR3: CASSSAGAPIGDTQYF. The CDR3 bases are TGTGCCAGCAGTTCGGCGGGGGCGCCCATCGGGGATACGCAGTATTTT. This chain links TRBV28 with TRBJ2-3; D is perhaps TRBD2 (7 bases). The V gene's germline CDR1 is MDHEN and CDR2 SYDVKM. The germline V and J ends were trimmed by 4 bases and 6 bases, with 20 bases remaining between them. The length of the CDR3 is 16 residues.